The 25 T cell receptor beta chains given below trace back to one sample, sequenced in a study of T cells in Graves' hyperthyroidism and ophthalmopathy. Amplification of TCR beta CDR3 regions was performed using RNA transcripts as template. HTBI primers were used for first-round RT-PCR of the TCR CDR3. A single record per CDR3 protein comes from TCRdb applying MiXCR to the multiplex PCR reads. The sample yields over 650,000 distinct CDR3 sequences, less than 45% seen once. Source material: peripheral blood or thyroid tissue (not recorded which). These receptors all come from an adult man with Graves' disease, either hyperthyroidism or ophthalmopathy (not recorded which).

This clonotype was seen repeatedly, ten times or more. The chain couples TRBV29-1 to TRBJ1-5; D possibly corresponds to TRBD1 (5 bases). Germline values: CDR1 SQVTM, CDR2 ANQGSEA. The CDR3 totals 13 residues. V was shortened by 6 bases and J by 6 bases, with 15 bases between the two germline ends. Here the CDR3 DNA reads TGCAGCGTCCAAAGGGGCCCAGGTCAGCCCCAGCATTTT. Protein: CSVQRGPGQPQHF.

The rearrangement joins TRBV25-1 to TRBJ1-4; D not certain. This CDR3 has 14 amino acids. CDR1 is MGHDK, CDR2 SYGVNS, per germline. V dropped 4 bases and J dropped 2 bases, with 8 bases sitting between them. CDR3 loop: CASSGGRTNEKLFF. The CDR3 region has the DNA TGTGCCAGCAGTGGAGGGAGGACTAATGAAAAACTGTTTTTT.

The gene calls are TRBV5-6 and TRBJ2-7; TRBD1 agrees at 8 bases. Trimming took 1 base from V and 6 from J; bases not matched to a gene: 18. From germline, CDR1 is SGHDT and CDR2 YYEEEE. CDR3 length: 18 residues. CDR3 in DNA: TGTGCCAGCAGCTTGCGATACCATACTGTGGCAGGGGGCTCCGAGCAGTACTTC. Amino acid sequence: CASSLRYHTVAGGSEQYF.

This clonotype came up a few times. The CDR3 bases are TGCAGTGCGATACAGACAGGGGGTCCTAACTATGGCTACACCTTC. Translation: CSAIQTGGPNYGYTF. The chain recombines TRBV20-1 with TRBJ1-2; 9 bases are shared with TRBD1. Germline V gene sequence: CDR1 DFQATT, CDR2 SNEGSKA (reference sequence). The CDR3 has 15 amino acids. The J segment lost 0 bases and the V segment lost 6 bases, leaving 8 bases of the junction unmatched.

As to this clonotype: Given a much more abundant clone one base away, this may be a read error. The CDR3 is CAISESGVTGELFF. The CDR3 region has the DNA TGTGCCATCAGTGAGTCGGGGGTAACCGGGGAGCTGTTTTTT. The chain joins TRBV10-3 to TRBJ2-2, with D perhaps TRBD1 or TRBD2 (5 bases each). V shed 0 bases and J shed 5 bases, with 7 bases lying between them. This CDR3 region has 14 residues. Germline values: CDR1 ENHRY, CDR2 SYGVKD.

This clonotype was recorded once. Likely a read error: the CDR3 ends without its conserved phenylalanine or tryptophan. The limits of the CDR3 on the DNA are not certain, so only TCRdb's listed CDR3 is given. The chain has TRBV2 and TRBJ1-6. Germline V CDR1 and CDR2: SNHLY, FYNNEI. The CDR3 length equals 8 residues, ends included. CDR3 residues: CASNLGIP.

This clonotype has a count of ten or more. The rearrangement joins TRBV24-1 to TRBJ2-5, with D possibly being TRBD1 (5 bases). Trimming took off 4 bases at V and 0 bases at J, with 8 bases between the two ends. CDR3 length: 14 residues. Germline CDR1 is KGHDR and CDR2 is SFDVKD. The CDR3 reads CATSDARDQETQYF. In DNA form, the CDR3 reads TGTGCCACCAGTGACGCCAGGGACCAAGAGACCCAGTACTTC.

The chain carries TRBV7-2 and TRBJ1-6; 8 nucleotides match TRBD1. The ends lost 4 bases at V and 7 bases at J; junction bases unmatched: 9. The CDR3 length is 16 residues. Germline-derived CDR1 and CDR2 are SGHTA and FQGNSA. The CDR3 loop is CASSWGGTGGNSPLHF. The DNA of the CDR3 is TGTGCCAGCAGCTGGGGCGGGACAGGCGGGAATTCACCCCTCCACTTT.

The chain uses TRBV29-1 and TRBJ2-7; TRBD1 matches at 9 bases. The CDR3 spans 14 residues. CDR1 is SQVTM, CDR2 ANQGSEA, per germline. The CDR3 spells CAGYAGQGSYEQYF. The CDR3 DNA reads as TGCGCGGGGTACGCGGGACAGGGCTCCTACGAGCAGTACTTC.

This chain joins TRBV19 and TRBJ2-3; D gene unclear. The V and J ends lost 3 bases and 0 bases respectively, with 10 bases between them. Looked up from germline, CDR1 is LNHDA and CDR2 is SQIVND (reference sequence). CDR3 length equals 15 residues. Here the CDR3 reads CASSMLAASTDTQYF. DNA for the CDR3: TGTGCCAGTAGTATGTTGGCGGCTAGCACAGATACGCAGTATTTT.

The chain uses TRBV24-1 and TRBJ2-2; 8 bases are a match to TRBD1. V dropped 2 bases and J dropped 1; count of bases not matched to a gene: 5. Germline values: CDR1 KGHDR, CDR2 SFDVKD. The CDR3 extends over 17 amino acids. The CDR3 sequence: CATSDSADRGNTGELFF. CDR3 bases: TGTGCCACCAGTGATTCTGCTGACAGGGGGAACACCGGGGAGCTGTTTTTT.

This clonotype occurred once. The CDR3 region is CASSYSIEGQETQYF. CDR3 in DNA: TGTGCCAGCAGTTACTCGATTGAGGGCCAAGAGACCCAGTACTTC. The chain combines TRBV6-5 with TRBJ2-5; the D gene is possibly TRBD2 (5 bases). The germline CDR1 and CDR2 sequences are MNHEY and SVGAGI. The germline V and J ends were trimmed by 0 bases and 1 base, with 9 bases remaining between them. This CDR3 is built from 15 residues.

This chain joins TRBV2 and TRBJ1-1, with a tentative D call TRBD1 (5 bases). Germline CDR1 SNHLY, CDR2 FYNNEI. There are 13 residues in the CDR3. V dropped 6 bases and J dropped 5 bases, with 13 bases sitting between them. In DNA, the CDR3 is TGTGCCAGCAGCCAAAACCGGGGGACTGAAGCTTTCTTT. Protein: CASSQNRGTEAFF.

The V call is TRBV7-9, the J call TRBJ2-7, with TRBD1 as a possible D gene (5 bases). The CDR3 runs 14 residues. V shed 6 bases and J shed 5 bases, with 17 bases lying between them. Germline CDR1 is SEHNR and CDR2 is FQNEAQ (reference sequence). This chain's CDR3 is CASSPRQRINEQYF. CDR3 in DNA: TGTGCCAGCAGTCCTCGACAGAGAATCAACGAGCAGTACTTC.

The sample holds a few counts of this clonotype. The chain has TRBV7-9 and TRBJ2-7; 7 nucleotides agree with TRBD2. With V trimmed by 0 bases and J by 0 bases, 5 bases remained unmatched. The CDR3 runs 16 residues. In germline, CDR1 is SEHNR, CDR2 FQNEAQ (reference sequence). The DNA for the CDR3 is TGTGCCAGCAGCTTAGCGCAGGGAGGGCTCTCCTACGAGCAGTACTTC. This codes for CASSLAQGGLSYEQYF.

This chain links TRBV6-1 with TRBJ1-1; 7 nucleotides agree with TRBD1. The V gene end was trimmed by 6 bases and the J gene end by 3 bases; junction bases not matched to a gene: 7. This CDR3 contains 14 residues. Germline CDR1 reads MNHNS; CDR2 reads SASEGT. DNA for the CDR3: TGTGCCAGCAGAGACCCGGGACAGTACACTGAAGCTTTCTTT. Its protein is CASRDPGQYTEAFF.

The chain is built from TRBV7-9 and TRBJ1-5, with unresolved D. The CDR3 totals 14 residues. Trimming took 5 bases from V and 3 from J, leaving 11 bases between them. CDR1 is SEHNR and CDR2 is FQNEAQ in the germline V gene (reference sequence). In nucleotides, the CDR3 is TGTGCCAGCAGCGATGGACGGACCAATCAGCCCCAGCATTTT. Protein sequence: CASSDGRTNQPQHF.

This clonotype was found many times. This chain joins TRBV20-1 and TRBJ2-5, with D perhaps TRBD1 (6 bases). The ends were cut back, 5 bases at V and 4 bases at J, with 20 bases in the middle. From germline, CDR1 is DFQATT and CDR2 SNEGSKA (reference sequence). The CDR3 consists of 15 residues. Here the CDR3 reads CSARRGQQGIETQYF. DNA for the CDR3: TGCAGTGCTCGAAGAGGCCAACAGGGCATAGAGACCCAGTACTTC.

The CDR3 loop reads CASSLAGSGDEQFF. CDR3 nucleotide sequence: TGTGCCAGCAGCTTAGCCGGGAGTGGCGATGAGCAGTTCTTC. The chain has TRBV7-4 and TRBJ2-1; possible D gene TRBD2, 6 bases. CDR1 SGHVT and CDR2 SQSDAQ come from the germline V gene. The CDR3 consists of 14 residues. With 0 bases removed from V and 8 bases from J, the gap between germline ends came to 11 bases. Full variable domain (outside the CDR3, taken from reference TRBV7-4 and TRBJ2-1): GAGVSQSPRYKVAKRGRDVALRCDSISGHVTLYWYRQTLGQGSEVLTYSQSDAQRDKSGRPSGRFSAERPERSVSTLKIQRTEQGDSAVYLCASSLAGSGDEQFFGPGTRLTVL.

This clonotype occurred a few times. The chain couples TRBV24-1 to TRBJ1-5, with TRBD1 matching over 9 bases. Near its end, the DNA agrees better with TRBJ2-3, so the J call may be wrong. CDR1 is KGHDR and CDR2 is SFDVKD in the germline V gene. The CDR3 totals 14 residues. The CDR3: CATSAGTGHQPQYF. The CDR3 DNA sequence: TGTGCCACCAGTGCTGGGACAGGGCATCAGCCCCAGTATTTT.

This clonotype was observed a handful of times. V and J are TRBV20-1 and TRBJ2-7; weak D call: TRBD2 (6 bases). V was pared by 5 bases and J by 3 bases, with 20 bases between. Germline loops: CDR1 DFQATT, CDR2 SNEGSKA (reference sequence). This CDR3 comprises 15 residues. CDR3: CSADKPGTANYEQYF. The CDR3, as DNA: TGCAGTGCTGATAAACCCGGGACTGCCAACTACGAGCAGTACTTC.

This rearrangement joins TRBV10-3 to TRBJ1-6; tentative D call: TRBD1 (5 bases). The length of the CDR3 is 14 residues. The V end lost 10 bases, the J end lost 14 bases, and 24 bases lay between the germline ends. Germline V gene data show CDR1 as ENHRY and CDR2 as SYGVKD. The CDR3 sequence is CATPGRQILNTLHF. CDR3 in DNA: TGTGCCACTCCGGGACGGCAAATCCTAAACACCCTCCACTTT.

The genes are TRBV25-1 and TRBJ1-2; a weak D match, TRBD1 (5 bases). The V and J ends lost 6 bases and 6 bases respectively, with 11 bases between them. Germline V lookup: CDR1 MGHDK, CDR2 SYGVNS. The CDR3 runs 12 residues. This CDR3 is CASRGPRDGYTF. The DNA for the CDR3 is TGTGCCAGCAGGGGGCCTAGAGATGGCTACACCTTC.

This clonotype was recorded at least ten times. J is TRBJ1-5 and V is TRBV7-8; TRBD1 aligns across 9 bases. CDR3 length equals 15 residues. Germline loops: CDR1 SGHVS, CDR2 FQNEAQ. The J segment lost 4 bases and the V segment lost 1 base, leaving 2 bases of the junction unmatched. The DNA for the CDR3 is TGTGCCAGCAGCTTAGATGGACAGGGGAATCAGCCCCAGCATTTT. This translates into CASSLDGQGNQPQHF.

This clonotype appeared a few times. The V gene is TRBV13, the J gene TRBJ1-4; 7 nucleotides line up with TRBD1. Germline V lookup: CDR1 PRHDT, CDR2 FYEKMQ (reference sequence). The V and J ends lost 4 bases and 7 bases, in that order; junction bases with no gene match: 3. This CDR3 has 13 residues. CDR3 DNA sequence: TGTGCCAGCAGCTCACAGGGGTTTGAAAAACTGTTTTTT. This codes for CASSSQGFEKLFF.